The present T cell receptor beta chain was sequenced within a study of T cell repertoires in cytomegalovirus infection. This clonotype came up many times. Its matching antigen is unknown. The CDR3 length is 14 residues. Germline CDR1 reads SGHTA; CDR2 reads FQGNSA. V was cut by 3 bases and J by 4 bases, with 12 bases left in between. TCRdb re-called the reads through MiXCR, storing one row per CDR3 protein. The sample lists roughly 920,000 distinct CDR3 sequences, about a third seen once, with around 15% in the top ten. The genes are TRBV7-2 and TRBJ2-5; D could derive from TRBD1 or TRBD2 (5 bases each). The material was cultured CD8+ T cells from PBMCs, obtained from culture after CMV antigen stimulation. This TCR was recovered from a human donor in good health (CMV status not recorded). Some clones in this sample may be carry-over from other donors' samples. This CDR3 reads CASSLVGVGETQYF. The CDR3 DNA reads TGTGCCAGCAGCTTGGTGGGGGTCGGAGAGACCCAGTACTTC.